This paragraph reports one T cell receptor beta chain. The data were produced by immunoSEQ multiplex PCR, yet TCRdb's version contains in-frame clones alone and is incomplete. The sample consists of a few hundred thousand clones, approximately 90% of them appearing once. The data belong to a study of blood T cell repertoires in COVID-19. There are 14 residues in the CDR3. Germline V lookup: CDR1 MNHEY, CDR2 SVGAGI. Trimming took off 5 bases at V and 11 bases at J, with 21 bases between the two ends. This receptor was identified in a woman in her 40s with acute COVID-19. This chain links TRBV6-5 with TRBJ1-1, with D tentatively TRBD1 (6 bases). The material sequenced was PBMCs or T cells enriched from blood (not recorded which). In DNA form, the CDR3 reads TGTGCCAGCAGTACACTCACAGGGACGAGCGAGGCTTTCTTT. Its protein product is CASSTLTGTSEAFF.